This T cell receptor beta chain was captured in a study of graft-versus-host responses after intestinal transplantation. Study as a whole: Recipients got multivisceral, liver-intestinal, or isolated intestinal transplants. Each patient got anti-thymocyte globulin induction, then tacrolimus and steroids for three to four years. Notes on the study in general: The marrow of recipients harbored GvH clones, and ileum or blood showed some of them first. Early after transplant, HvG clones declined as circulating GvH clones peaked.

The culture paired about 200,000 irradiated violet-dye-labeled stimulators with about 200,000 CFSE-labeled responders. V shed 5 bases and J shed 3 bases, with 19 bases lying between them. The germline CDR1 and CDR2 sequences are SGHAT and FQNNGV. This CDR3 is 16 amino acids long. Here immunoSEQ multiplex PCR was the method, and the copy in TCRdb shows in-frame clones only, minus some. The table has about 22,000 clones, approximately 40% seen once; the top ten hold 1.5% to 2%. V is TRBV11-2 and J is TRBJ1-2, with D possibly TRBD1 on 5 matching bases. The sequences come from alloreactive CD8+ T cells from a mixed lymphocyte reaction culture, collected before intestinal transplant. Subset here: CFSE-low proliferating T cells sorted from roughly six-day pre-transplant mixed lymphocyte reaction (GvH or HvG direction). The clonotype comes from a human patient who received an intestinal transplant. The CDR3 DNA follows: TGTGCCAGCAGCCCCAATCCTACAGGAAATGACTATGGCTACACCTTC. It codes for CASSPNPTGNDYGYTF. Supplemented by reference TRBV11-2 and TRBJ1-2, the full variable domain reads EAGVAQSPRYKIIEKRQSVAFWCNPISGHATLYWYQQILGQGPKLLIQFQNNGVVDDSQLPKDRFSAERLKGVDSTLKIQPAKLEDSAVYLCASSPNPTGNDYGYTFGSGTRLTVV.